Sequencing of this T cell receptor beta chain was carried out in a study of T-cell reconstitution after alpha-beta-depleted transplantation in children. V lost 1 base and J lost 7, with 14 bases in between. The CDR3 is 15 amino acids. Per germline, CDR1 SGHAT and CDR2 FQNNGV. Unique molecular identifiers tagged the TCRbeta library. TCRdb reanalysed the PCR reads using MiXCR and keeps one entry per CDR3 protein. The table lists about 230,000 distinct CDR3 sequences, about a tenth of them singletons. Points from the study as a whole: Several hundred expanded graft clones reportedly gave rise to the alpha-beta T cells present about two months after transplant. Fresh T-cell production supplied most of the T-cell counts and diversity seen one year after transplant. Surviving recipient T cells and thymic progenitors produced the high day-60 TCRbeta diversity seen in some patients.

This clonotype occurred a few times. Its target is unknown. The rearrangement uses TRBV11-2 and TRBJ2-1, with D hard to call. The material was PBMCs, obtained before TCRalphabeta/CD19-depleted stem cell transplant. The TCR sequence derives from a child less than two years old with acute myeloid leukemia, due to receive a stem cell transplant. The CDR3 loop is CASSLGYAVSNEQFF. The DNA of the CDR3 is TGTGCCAGCAGCTTAGGGTACGCGGTGTCGAATGAGCAGTTCTTC.